This T cell receptor (beta chain) was obtained from a study of regulatory T cells in long-lasting Graves disease. This clonotype was seen many times. TCR beta libraries were built with iRepertoire HTBI primers and Arm-PCR of CDR3 regions. TCRdb used MiXCR to reprocess the multiplex PCR reads, holding one entry per CDR3 protein. This repertoire shows a few hundred thousand distinct CDR3 sequences, over 15% found once; its top ten account for roughly 27%. Time point reported: newly diagnosed GD, antithyroid drugs for less than 3 months. The TCR library used RNA extracted from PBMCs. This CDR3 is built from 16 residues. Germline lookup yields CDR1 SGHVS and CDR2 FQNEAQ. V shed 3 bases and J 5 bases; nucleotides not matched to a gene: 9. These same data were also listed under a study on T cells in Graves' hyperthyroidism and ophthalmopathy.

The starting material was peripheral blood mononuclear cells (PBMCs), obtained at new diagnosis, from a patient treated with antithyroid drugs. The TCR comes from a man aged 35 to 55 with Graves disease. This chain joins TRBV7-8 and TRBJ2-3, with 9 nucleotides matching TRBD1. The CDR3 protein is CASSFTGTGRGDTQYF. CDR3 nucleotides: TGTGCCAGCAGCTTTACCGGGACAGGGAGGGGAGATACGCAGTATTTT. Complete variable domain (other parts from reference TRBV7-8 and TRBJ2-3): GAGVSQSPRYKVAKRGQDVALRCDPISGHVSLFWYQQALGQGPEFLTYFQNEAQLDKSGLPSDRFFAERPEGSVSTLKIQRTQQEDSAVYLCASSFTGTGRGDTQYFGPGTRLTVL.